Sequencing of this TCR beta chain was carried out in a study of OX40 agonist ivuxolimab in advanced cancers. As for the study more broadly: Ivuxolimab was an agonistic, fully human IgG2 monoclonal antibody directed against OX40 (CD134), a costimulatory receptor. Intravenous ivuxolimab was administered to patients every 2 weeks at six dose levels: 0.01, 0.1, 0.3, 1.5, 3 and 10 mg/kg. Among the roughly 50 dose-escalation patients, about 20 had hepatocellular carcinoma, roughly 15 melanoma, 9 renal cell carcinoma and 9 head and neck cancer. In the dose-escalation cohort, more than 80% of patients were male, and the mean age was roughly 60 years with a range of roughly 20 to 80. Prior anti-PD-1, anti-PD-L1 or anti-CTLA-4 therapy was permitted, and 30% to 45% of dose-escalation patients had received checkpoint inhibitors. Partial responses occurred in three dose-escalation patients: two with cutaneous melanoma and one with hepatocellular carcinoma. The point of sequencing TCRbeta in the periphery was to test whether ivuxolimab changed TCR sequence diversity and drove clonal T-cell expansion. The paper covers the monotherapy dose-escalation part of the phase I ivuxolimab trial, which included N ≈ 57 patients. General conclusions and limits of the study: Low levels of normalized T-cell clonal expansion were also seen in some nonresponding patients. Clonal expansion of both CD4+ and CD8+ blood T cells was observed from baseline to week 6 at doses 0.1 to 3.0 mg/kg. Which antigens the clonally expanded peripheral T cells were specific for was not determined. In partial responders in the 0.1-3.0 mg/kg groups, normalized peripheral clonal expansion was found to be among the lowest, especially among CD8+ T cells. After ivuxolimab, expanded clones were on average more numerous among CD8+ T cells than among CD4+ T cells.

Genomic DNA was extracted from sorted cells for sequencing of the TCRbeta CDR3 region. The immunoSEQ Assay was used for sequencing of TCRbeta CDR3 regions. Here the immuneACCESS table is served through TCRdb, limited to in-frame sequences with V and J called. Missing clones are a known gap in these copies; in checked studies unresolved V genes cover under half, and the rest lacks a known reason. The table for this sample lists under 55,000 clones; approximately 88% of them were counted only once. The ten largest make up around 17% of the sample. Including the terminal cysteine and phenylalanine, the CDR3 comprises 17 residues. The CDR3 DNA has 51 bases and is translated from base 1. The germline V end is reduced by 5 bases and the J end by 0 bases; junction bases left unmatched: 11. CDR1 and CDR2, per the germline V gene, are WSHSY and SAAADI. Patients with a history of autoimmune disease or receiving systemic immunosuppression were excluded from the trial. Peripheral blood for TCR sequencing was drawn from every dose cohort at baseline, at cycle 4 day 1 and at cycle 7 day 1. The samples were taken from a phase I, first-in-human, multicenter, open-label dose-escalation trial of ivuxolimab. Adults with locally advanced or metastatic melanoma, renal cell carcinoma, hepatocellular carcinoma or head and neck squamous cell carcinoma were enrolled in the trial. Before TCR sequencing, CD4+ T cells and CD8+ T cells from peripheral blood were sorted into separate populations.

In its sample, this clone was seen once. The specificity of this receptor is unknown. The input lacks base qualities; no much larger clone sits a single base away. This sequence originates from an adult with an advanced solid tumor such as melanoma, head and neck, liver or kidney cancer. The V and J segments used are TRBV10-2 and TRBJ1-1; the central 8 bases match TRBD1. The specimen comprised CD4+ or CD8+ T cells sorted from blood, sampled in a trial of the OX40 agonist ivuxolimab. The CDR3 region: CASSPTYQGALNTEAFF. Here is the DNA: TGCGCCAGCAGTCCTACCTATCAGGGGGCTTTGAACACTGAAGCTTTCTTT.